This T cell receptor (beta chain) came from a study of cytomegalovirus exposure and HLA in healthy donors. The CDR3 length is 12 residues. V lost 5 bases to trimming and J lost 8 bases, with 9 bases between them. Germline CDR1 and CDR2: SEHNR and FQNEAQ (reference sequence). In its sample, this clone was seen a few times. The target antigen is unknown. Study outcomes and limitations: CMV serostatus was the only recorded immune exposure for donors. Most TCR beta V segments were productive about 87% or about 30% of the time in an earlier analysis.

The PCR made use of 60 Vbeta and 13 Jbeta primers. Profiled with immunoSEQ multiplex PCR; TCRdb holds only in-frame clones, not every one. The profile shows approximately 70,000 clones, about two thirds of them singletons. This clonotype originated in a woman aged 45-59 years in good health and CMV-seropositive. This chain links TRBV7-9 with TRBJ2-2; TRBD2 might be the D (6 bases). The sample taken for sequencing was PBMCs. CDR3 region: CASSQGGGELFF. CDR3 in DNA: TGTGCCAGCAGCCAGGGAGGTGGGGAGCTGTTTTTT.